These 6 T cell receptor beta chains share one sample of origin, sequenced in a study of cytomegalovirus exposure and HLA in healthy donors. This PCR relied on a set of 60 Vbeta primers and 13 Jbeta primers. Some clones are missing from TCRdb's copy, which holds only in-frame ones; the method was immunoSEQ multiplex PCR. The table has approximately 59,000 clones, around four fifths seen once. The sequenced sample was PBMCs. All receptors come from a girl aged 5-17 years in good health and CMV-seropositive.

V usage is TRBV4-2 and J usage is TRBJ2-7; D possibly corresponds to TRBD2 (5 bases). The germline CDR1 and CDR2 sequences are LGHNA and YNFKEQ. The CDR3 has 16 residues. Trimming removed 0 bases at V and 4 bases at J, with 16 bases between. CDR3 residues: CASSQDVADSWYEQYF. CDR3 DNA: TGTGCCAGCAGCCAAGATGTGGCGGACTCATGGTACGAGCAGTACTTC.

This chain joins TRBV4-1 and TRBJ2-5, with 8 bases aligning to TRBD1. J lost 5 bases, V lost 3 bases, and 2 bases had no gene match. CDR1 MGHRA and CDR2 YSYEKL come from the germline V gene. The CDR3 consists of 13 residues. This chain's CDR3 is CASSQWTGETQYF. CDR3 DNA sequence: TGCGCCAGCAGCCAGTGGACAGGGGAGACCCAGTACTTC.

The CDR3 spells CASSPTGSTNEKLFF. The CDR3, as DNA: TGTGCCAGCTCACCGACGGGGAGCACTAATGAAAAACTGTTTTTT. V gene TRBV18 combines with J gene TRBJ1-4; no clear D. CDR1 and CDR2 from the germline V gene are KGHSH and LQKENI. V gave up 3 bases and J gave up 2 bases, with 10 bases separating them. This CDR3 has 15 residues.

This clone was counted once. The chain employs TRBV28 and TRBJ2-1; 7 bases match TRBD2. CDR1 is MDHEN, CDR2 SYDVKM, per germline. CDR3 size: 14 residues. Trimming removed 5 bases from V and 3 bases from J; junction bases left unmatched: 4. CDR3 loop: CASSKAGNYNEQFF. The DNA for the CDR3 is TGTGCCAGCAGTAAAGCGGGAAACTACAATGAGCAGTTCTTC.

This chain connects TRBV5-8 to TRBJ1-5; a possible D gene is TRBD1 (6 bases). Trimming left V 4 bases short and J 1 base short, with 18 bases between. Per the germline V gene, CDR1 is SGHTS and CDR2 is YDEGEE. The CDR3 is made up of 17 amino acids. The CDR3, as DNA: TGTGCCAGCAGCAGTTCCAGGACAGCCGTGAGCAATCAGCCCCAGCATTTT. Its protein is CASSSSRTAVSNQPQHF. Filled out from reference TRBV5-8 and TRBJ1-5, the complete variable domain reads EAGVTQSPTHLIKTRGQQATLRCSPISGHTSVYWYQQALGLGLQFLLWYDEGEERNRGNFPPRFSGRQFPNYSSELNVNALELEDSALYLCASSSSRTAVSNQPQHFGDGTRLSIL.

The chain links TRBV2 to TRBJ2-7, with D possibly being TRBD1 (5 bases). V lost 2 bases, J lost 0 bases, and 14 bases lay in between. Germline values: CDR1 SNHLY, CDR2 FYNNEI. The CDR3 extends over 16 amino acids. This CDR3 is CASSEWSGPGSYEQYF. The CDR3 DNA follows: TGTGCCAGCAGTGAATGGTCAGGGCCCGGCTCCTACGAGCAGTACTTC.